The 30 T cell receptor beta chains below were found in one sample sequenced in a study of Graves' ophthalmopathy and Graves' hyperthyroidism. As the template, RNA transcripts were used to amplify TCR beta CDR3 regions. HTBI primers were used in a first-round RT-PCR, which preceded a second-round multiplex PCR. TCRdb called the multiplex PCR reads again in MiXCR, with one record for every CDR3 protein. The table lists approximately 41,000 distinct CDR3 sequences, 45% to 60% of them singletons. The material sequenced was peripheral blood. These receptors all stem from an adult man with Graves' ophthalmopathy.

The CDR3 coding sequence is TGTGCCAGCAGCTTAATGCCGGTGAACACTGAAGCTTTCTTT. Amino acid sequence: CASSLMPVNTEAFF. The genes are TRBV7-6 and TRBJ1-1, with D unresolved. From germline, CDR1 is SGHVS and CDR2 FNYEAQ. The CDR3 consists of 14 residues. Trimming took off 2 bases at V and 0 bases at J, with 7 bases between the two ends.

The chain combines TRBV11-2 with TRBJ2-2; D gene uncertain. Germline loops: CDR1 SGHAT, CDR2 FQNNGV. The V gene lost 5 bases and the J gene lost 8 bases, with 9 bases spanning the gap. The CDR3 sequence is 12 residues long. The CDR3 protein is CASSPDPGELFF. The CDR3 DNA reads as TGTGCCAGCAGCCCAGACCCAGGGGAGCTGTTTTTT. The whole variable domain, filled in from reference TRBV11-2 and TRBJ2-2, reads EAGVAQSPRYKIIEKRQSVAFWCNPISGHATLYWYQQILGQGPKLLIQFQNNGVVDDSQLPKDRFSAERLKGVDSTLKIQPAKLEDSAVYLCASSPDPGELFFGEGSRLTVL.

This chain joins TRBV9 and TRBJ1-3; a possible D gene is TRBD1 (6 bases). Germline CDR1 SGDLS, CDR2 YYNGEE. Trimming took off 0 bases at V and 0 bases at J, with 10 bases between the two ends. The length of the CDR3 is 16 residues. For the CDR3, the DNA is TGTGCCAGCAGCGTAGGAGGGGGGAGCTCTGGAAACACCATATATTTT. As protein: CASSVGGGSSGNTIYF.

This clonotype was detected a few times. The rearrangement joins TRBV18 to TRBJ2-2; 7 bases are shared with TRBD2. CDR1 and CDR2 from the germline V gene are KGHSH and LQKENI. This CDR3 is built from 14 residues. The V segment lost 6 bases and the J segment 7 bases; nucleotides outside the gene matches: 8. CDR3 DNA sequence: TGTGCCAGCTCGCCCCGACTAGCCGTCGGGGAGCTGTTTTTT. This encodes CASSPRLAVGELFF.

This clonotype was recorded at least ten times. The chain joins TRBV5-1 to TRBJ2-2, with 11 positions matching TRBD1. The CDR3 is 14 residues long. V lost 4 bases and J lost 6; bases outside the gene matches: 2. Germline-derived CDR1 and CDR2 are SGHRS and YFSETQ. The chain's CDR3 is CASSRGQGAGELFF. In nucleotides, the CDR3 is TGCGCCAGCAGCCGGGGACAGGGGGCCGGGGAGCTGTTTTTT. Combining the CDR3 with reference TRBV5-1 and TRBJ2-2 gives the whole variable domain KAGVTQTPRYLIKTRGQQVTLSCSPISGHRSVSWYQQTPGQGLQFLFEYFSETQRNKGNFPGRFSGRQFSNSRSEMNVSTLELGDSALYLCASSRGQGAGELFFGEGSRLTVL.

CDR3: CASSDAGGCSFF. CDR3 nucleotides: TGTGCCAGCAGTGACGCGGGGGGATGTTCTTTCTTT. The V and J genes are TRBV2 and TRBJ1-1; perhaps TRBD1 as D (5 bases). The CDR3 covers 12 residues. Trimming removed 3 bases from V and 12 bases from J, with 14 bases in between. Germline V gene sequence: CDR1 SNHLY, CDR2 FYNNEI.

This sequence joins TRBV19 and TRBJ1-4; TRBD1 agrees at 9 bases. After removal of 6 bases from V and 5 bases from J, the junction contained 7 bases not matched to a gene. Germline CDR1 LNHDA, CDR2 SQIVND (reference sequence). The CDR3 runs to 15 residues. CDR3 amino acids: CASSPQGADNEKLFF. CDR3 nucleotides: TGTGCCAGTAGCCCACAGGGGGCAGACAATGAAAAACTGTTTTTT.

The table lists this clonotype with many counts. This sequence joins TRBV10-3 and TRBJ2-7; 9 bases agree with TRBD1. The length of the CDR3 is 14 residues. Trimming cost V 7 bases and J 2 bases; bases outside gene matches: 6. Germline V gives CDR1 ENHRY, CDR2 SYGVKD. The chain's CDR3 is CAITQGQGTYEQYF. Written as DNA, the CDR3 is TGTGCCATCACCCAGGGACAGGGTACCTACGAGCAGTACTTC.

The chain uses TRBV20-1 and TRBJ1-6; D perhaps matches TRBD1 (6 bases). The germline V gene has CDR1 DFQATT and CDR2 SNEGSKA (reference sequence). V lost 0 bases and J 4 bases, leaving 13 bases between the germline ends. This CDR3 is 16 amino acids long. This CDR3 reads CSARESEGVYNSPLHF. The DNA of the CDR3 is TGCAGTGCTAGAGAGTCCGAGGGGGTTTATAATTCACCCCTCCACTTT.

V is TRBV13 and J is TRBJ1-6; D remains unclear. The germline CDR1 and CDR2 sequences are PRHDT and FYEKMQ (reference sequence). There are 13 residues in the CDR3. The V end was cut by 1 base, the J end by 18 bases, with 16 bases between. CDR3 bases: TGTGCCAGCAGCTTAGAAGGGCACCAAAAGGCCCACTTT. Translating gives CASSLEGHQKAHF.

The V gene is TRBV29-1, the J gene TRBJ1-1; D gene ambiguous. The CDR3 has 13 residues. The ends were cut back, 8 bases at V and 2 bases at J, with 15 bases in the middle. Germline loops: CDR1 SQVTM, CDR2 ANQGSEA. DNA of the CDR3: TGCAGCTTCGCCCCGACGGCAAACACTGAAGCTTTCTTT. It is translated as CSFAPTANTEAFF.

As to this clonotype: A read error may produce the germline difference seen at one junction end. The V call is TRBV7-7, the J call TRBJ2-2; D not certain. This CDR3 is 10 amino acids long. Germline CDR1 reads SSHAT; CDR2 reads FNYEAQ (reference sequence). The CDR3 protein is CASSLGELFF. The CDR3 nucleotides are TGTGCTAGCAGCTTAGGGGAGCTGTTTTTT.

This clonotype was detected many times. The chain is built from TRBV11-2 and TRBJ1-6; D unresolved. This CDR3 is built from 14 residues. V lost 5 bases to trimming and J lost 8 bases, with 13 bases between them. CDR1 SGHAT and CDR2 FQNNGV come from the germline V gene. CDR3 protein: CASSPLTKDSPLHF. CDR3 coding DNA: TGTGCCAGCAGCCCCCTGACTAAGGATTCACCCCTCCACTTT.

The rearrangement joins TRBV7-3 to TRBJ2-7; 12 positions match TRBD2. The CDR3 runs 16 residues. Germline CDR1 reads SGHTA; CDR2 reads FQGTGA. The V segment lost 5 bases and the J segment 7 bases; nucleotides outside the gene matches: 12. The CDR3 bases are TGTGCCAGCAGCCTGACTAGCGGGGGTTTTTACAATGAGCAGTACGTC. Amino acid sequence: CASSLTSGGFYNEQYV.

This clonotype appeared many times. J is TRBJ1-2 and V is TRBV9; D not resolved. CDR1 and CDR2 (germline): SGDLS, YYNGEE. Trimming cost V 3 bases and J 4 bases, with 7 bases left between them. CDR3 size: 12 residues. In DNA form, the CDR3 reads TGTGCCAGCAGCGCTCTCTTCTATGGCTACACCTTC. Translation gives CASSALFYGYTF.

To note about this clonotype: No conserved phenylalanine or tryptophan ends this CDR3, so it is likely a read error. The chain couples TRBV9 to TRBJ2-5; TRBD2 might be the D (5 bases). Germline assignment: CDR1 SGDLS and CDR2 YYNGEE. CDR3 size: 14 residues. V dropped 2 bases and J dropped 1 base, with 9 bases sitting between them. The CDR3 sequence: CASSVGRVQETQYC. The CDR3 nucleotides are TGTGCCAGCAGCGTTGGGCGGGTCCAAGAGACCCAGTACTGC.

The V and J genes are TRBV19 and TRBJ2-7; perhaps TRBD1 as D (6 bases). Germline CDR1 and CDR2: LNHDA and SQIVND (reference sequence). The CDR3 loop spans 16 amino acids. V dropped 6 bases and J dropped 2 bases, with 20 bases sitting between them. CDR3 DNA sequence: TGTGCCAGTAGCCCCTTGGGGGCCGCTACGCCCTACGAGCAGTACTTC. It specifies CASSPLGAATPYEQYF.

To note about this clonotype: Germline and junction disagree at one end, which may indicate a read error. This chain connects TRBV5-1 to TRBJ1-2; maybe TRBD1 (6 bases). CDR1 is SGHRS and CDR2 is YFSETQ in the germline V gene. The CDR3 totals 11 residues. This chain's CDR3 is CASSITTGPSF. For the CDR3, the DNA is TGCGCCAGCAGCATCACGACAGGACCCTCCTTC.

The J gene is TRBJ1-2, the V gene TRBV24-1; no definite D call. The CDR3 sequence is 13 residues long. Germline CDR1 KGHDR, CDR2 SFDVKD. The ends were cut back, 3 bases at V and 5 bases at J, with 9 bases in the middle. The DNA of the CDR3 is TGTGCCACCAGTGATGAGAGGGCGTATGGCTACACCTTC. Its protein product is CATSDERAYGYTF.

This clonotype occurred many times. The V call is TRBV27, the J call TRBJ1-2; D is perhaps TRBD1 (6 bases). Germline-derived CDR1 and CDR2 are MNHEY and SMNVEV (reference sequence). The CDR3 runs to 11 residues. Trimming shortened V by 11 bases and J by 7 bases, and 14 bases separated the two germline ends. This chain's CDR3 is CAAGVGFGYTF. DNA for the CDR3: TGTGCCGCAGGGGTGGGGTTTGGCTACACCTTC.

The V gene is TRBV19, the J gene TRBJ2-7; TRBD1 aligns across 11 bases. Germline-derived CDR1 and CDR2 are LNHDA and SQIVND (reference sequence). This CDR3 is built from 15 residues. With V trimmed by 5 bases and J by 3 bases, 6 bases remained unmatched. The CDR3 DNA reads as TGTGCCAGTAGTCCCGGACAGGGGGCGAACTACGAGCAGTACTTC. It yields the protein CASSPGQGANYEQYF.

This clonotype was seen a single time. The CDR3 coding sequence is TGTGCCAGCAGCTTAGTATCTGAGTCAGATACGCAGTATTTT. The encoded protein is CASSLVSESDTQYF. The gene calls are TRBV7-2 and TRBJ2-3; D is undetermined. Germline V lookup: CDR1 SGHTA, CDR2 FQGNSA. The CDR3 covers 14 residues. V dropped 1 base and J dropped 4 bases, with 9 bases sitting between them. Based on the CDR3 plus reference TRBV7-2 and TRBJ2-3, the full variable domain is GAGVSQSPSNKVTEKGKDVELRCDPISGHTALYWYRQSLGQGLEFLIYFQGNSAPDKSGLPSDRFSAERTGGSVSTLTIQRTQQEDSAVYLCASSLVSESDTQYFGPGTRLTVL.

This chain connects TRBV12-3 or TRBV12-4 to TRBJ2-2; possible D gene TRBD1, 6 bases. V shed 2 bases and J shed 5 bases, with 9 bases lying between them. The CDR3 is 14 amino acids. CDR3 sequence reads: CASSLRGRTGELFF. The CDR3 nucleotides are TGTGCCAGCAGTTTAAGGGGGAGAACCGGGGAGCTGTTTTTT.

In its sample, this clonotype was seen many times. This chain connects TRBV20-1 to TRBJ2-4; 10 bases are a match to TRBD1. This CDR3 spans 17 amino acids. CDR1 DFQATT and CDR2 SNEGSKA come from the germline V gene (reference sequence). V lost 2 bases, J lost 5 bases, and 12 bases stayed unmatched. DNA for the CDR3: TGCAGTGCTAGAAGCTCAGGGACAGGGGCTACCGAAAACATTCAGTACTTC. Its translation is CSARSSGTGATENIQYF.

The table lists this clonotype with many counts. The J gene is TRBJ2-7, the V gene TRBV20-1; TRBD2 is a possible D gene (6 bases). Trimming removed 6 bases from V and 0 bases from J, with 15 bases in between. From germline, CDR1 is DFQATT and CDR2 SNEGSKA (reference sequence). There are 14 residues in the CDR3. This chain's CDR3 is CSAPGTPSSYEQYF. CDR3 DNA: TGCAGTGCCCCTGGGACTCCTAGCTCCTACGAGCAGTACTTC.

This chain's CDR3 is CASSSAGGSAKNIQYF. Here the CDR3 DNA reads TGTGCCAGCAGCTCCGCCGGGGGCTCAGCCAAAAACATTCAGTACTTC. This chain joins TRBV7-9 and TRBJ2-4, with D perhaps given as TRBD1 or TRBD2 (6 bases each). V gave up 4 bases and J gave up 0 bases, with 13 bases separating them. This CDR3 spans 16 amino acids. The germline V gene encodes CDR1 SEHNR and CDR2 FQNEAQ (reference sequence).

This clonotype was seen just once. The chain has TRBV10-1 and TRBJ2-7; 9 nucleotides match TRBD2. Germline loops: CDR1 WNHNN, CDR2 SYGVQD (reference sequence). V lost 2 bases, J lost 3 bases, and 5 bases stayed unmatched. This CDR3 is 15 amino acids long. The chain's CDR3 is CASSEPRTSVYEQYF. The CDR3 DNA follows: TGCGCCAGCAGTGAGCCCCGGACTAGCGTCTACGAGCAGTACTTC.

Points on this clonotype: A much bigger clone sits one base away, suggesting this may be a read error. The chain carries TRBV27 and TRBJ2-2; D gene ambiguous. CDR1 is MNHEY and CDR2 is SMNVEV in the germline V gene (reference sequence). There are 13 residues in the CDR3. The chain's CDR3 is CGSSFQSFGELFF. The CDR3 region has the DNA TGTGGCAGCAGTTTTCAGTCGTTCGGGGAGCTGTTTTTT.

This clonotype appeared once. The rearrangement joins TRBV9 to TRBJ2-1; D possibly corresponds to TRBD2 (6 bases). Germline CDR1 SGDLS, CDR2 YYNGEE. CDR3 length: 15 residues. Trimming cost V 6 bases and J 12 bases, with 25 bases left between them. The CDR3 sequence: CASTLSGARTDTQFF. For the CDR3, the DNA is TGTGCCAGCACCCTTAGCGGAGCCCGCACAGATACGCAGTTCTTC.

V is TRBV29-1 and J is TRBJ2-7, with 10 bases aligning to TRBD2. The length of the CDR3 is 13 residues. Germline values: CDR1 SQVTM, CDR2 ANQGSEA. The junction had 8 bases not matched to a gene; V was cut back by 7 bases and J by 5 bases. The CDR3 DNA reads as TGCAGCGGGGACGGGCTAGCGGGAGACGAGCAGTACTTC. Its translation: CSGDGLAGDEQYF.